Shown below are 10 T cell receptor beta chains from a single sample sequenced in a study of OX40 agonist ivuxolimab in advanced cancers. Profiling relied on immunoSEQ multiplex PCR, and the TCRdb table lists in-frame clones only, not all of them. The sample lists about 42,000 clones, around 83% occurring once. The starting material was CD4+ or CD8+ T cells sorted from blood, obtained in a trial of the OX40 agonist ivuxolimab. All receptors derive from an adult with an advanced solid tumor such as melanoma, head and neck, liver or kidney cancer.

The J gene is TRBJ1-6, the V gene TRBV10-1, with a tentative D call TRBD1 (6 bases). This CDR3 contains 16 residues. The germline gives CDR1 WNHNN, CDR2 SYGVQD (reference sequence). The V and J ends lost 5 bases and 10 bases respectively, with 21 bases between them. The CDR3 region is CASSLSKDSLRSPLHF. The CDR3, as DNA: TGCGCCAGCAGTCTATCGAAGGACAGCCTACGATCACCCCTCCACTTT.

The CDR3 sequence is CASSLTGGFGDTQYF. DNA for the CDR3: TGTGCCAGCAGCCTTACAGGGGGGTTCGGAGATACGCAGTATTTT. The V and J genes are TRBV7-2 and TRBJ2-3, with TRBD1 matching 8 bases. The CDR3 runs 15 residues. V dropped 5 bases and J dropped 5; count of bases not matched to a gene: 9. CDR1 is SGHTA, CDR2 FQGNSA, per germline.

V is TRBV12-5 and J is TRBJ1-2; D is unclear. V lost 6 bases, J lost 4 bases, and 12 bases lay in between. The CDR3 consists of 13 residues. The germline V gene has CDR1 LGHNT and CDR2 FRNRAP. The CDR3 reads CASGVSTVYGYTF. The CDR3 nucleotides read TGTGCTAGTGGGGTCAGTACGGTCTATGGCTACACCTTC.

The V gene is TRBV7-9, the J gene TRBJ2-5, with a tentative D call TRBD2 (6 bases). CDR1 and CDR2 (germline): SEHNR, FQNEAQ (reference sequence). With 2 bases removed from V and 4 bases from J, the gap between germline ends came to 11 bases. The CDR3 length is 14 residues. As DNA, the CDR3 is TGTGCCAGCAGCTTATCGGGGGTACGAGAGACCCAGTACTTC. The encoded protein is CASSLSGVRETQYF.

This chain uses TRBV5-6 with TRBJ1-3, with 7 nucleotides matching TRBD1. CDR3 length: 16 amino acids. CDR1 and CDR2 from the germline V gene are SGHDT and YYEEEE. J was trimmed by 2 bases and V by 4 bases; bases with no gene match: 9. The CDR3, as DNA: TGTGCCAGCAGCCGGTTTTCGGGGACAGCTGGAAACACCATATATTTT. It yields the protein CASSRFSGTAGNTIYF.

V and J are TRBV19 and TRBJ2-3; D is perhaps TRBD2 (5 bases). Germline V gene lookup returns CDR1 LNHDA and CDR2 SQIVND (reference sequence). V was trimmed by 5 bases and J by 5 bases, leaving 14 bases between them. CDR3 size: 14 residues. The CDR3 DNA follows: TGTGCCAGTAGTTCCCGGGAAACGGTAGATACGCAGTATTTT. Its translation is CASSSRETVDTQYF.

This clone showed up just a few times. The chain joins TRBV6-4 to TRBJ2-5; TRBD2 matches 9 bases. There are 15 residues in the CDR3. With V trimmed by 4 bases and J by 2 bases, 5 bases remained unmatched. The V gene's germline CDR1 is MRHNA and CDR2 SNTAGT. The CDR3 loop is CASSVGTSPQETQYF. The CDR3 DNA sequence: TGTGCCAGCAGTGTTGGGACTAGCCCTCAAGAGACCCAGTACTTC.

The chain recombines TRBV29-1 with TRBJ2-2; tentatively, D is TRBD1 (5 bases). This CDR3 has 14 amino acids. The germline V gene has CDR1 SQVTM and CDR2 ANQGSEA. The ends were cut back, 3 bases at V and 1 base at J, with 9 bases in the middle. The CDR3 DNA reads TGCAGCGTTGATGACAGTGGGAACACCGGGGAGCTGTTTTTT. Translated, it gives CSVDDSGNTGELFF.

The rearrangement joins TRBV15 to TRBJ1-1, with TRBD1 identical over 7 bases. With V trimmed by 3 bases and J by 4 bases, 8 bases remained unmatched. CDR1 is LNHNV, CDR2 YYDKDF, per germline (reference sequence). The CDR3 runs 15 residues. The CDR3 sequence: CATSSKGGGSTEAFF. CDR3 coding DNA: TGTGCCACCAGCAGCAAAGGGGGCGGTAGCACTGAAGCTTTCTTT.

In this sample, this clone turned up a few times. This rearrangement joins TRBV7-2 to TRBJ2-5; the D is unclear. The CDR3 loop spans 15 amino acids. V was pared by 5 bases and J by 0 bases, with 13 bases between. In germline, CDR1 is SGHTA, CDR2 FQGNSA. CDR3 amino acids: CASSPTQLYQETQYF. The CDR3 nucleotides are TGTGCCAGCAGCCCCACCCAACTGTACCAAGAGACCCAGTACTTC.